The next 30 T cell receptor beta chains were all read from a single sample in a study of blood T cell repertoires in COVID-19. Sequencing used immunoSEQ multiplex PCR; TCRdb keeps in-frame clones, though not all of them. Of roughly 250,000 clones listed, 70% to 90% are singletons. The sequenced sample was peripheral blood. All receptors derive from a man aged 40-49 years with acute or convalescent COVID-19.

This chain connects TRBV6-4 to TRBJ1-5, with D unclear. Germline CDR1 and CDR2: MRHNA and SNTAGT. CDR3 size: 13 residues. Trimming pared 8 bases from V and 4 bases from J, leaving 12 bases between. DNA for the CDR3: TGTGCCAGCTTGTTAGGCGGTAATCAGCCCCAGCATTTT. Translating gives CASLLGGNQPQHF.

The rearrangement links TRBV30 to TRBJ1-6; perhaps TRBD1 as D (6 bases). CDR3 length equals 13 residues. The germline V gene encodes CDR1 GTSNPN and CDR2 SVGIG (reference sequence). The ends were cut back, 3 bases at V and 10 bases at J, with 13 bases in the middle. The CDR3 DNA sequence: TGTGCCTGGAGGGCACCACAGGGCTCACCCCTCCACTTT. Protein: CAWRAPQGSPLHF.

The chain joins TRBV7-3 to TRBJ1-6; no clear D. The V end was cut by 2 bases, the J end by 9 bases, with 14 bases between. The CDR3 covers 15 residues. Germline CDR1 reads SGHTA; CDR2 reads FQGTGA. The CDR3 loop reads CASSLEGAPTSPLHF. CDR3 coding DNA: TGTGCCAGCAGCTTAGAGGGTGCCCCAACTTCACCCCTCCACTTT.

The rearrangement uses TRBV11-2 and TRBJ2-2, with TRBD1 identical over 8 bases. CDR1 is SGHAT, CDR2 FQNNGV, per germline. This CDR3 contains 16 residues. V lost 2 bases and J lost 1; bases outside the gene matches: 3. This CDR3 reads CASSLRTGRNTGELFF. The CDR3 region has the DNA TGTGCCAGCAGCTTAAGGACAGGGAGGAACACCGGGGAGCTGTTTTTT.

The chain joins TRBV5-5 to TRBJ1-2; 9 nucleotides line up with TRBD1. CDR1 SGHKS and CDR2 YYEKEE come from the germline V gene (reference sequence). This CDR3 comprises 14 residues. Trimming took 1 base from V and 5 from J; bases not matched to a gene: 3. The CDR3 reads CASSLTGGGYGYTF. The CDR3 DNA reads TGTGCCAGCAGCTTGACAGGGGGCGGGTATGGCTACACCTTC.

This clone was seen only once. CDR3 protein: CAGKTGVTNTEAFF. CDR3 sequence (DNA): TGTGCCGGTAAGACAGGGGTAACGAACACTGAAGCTTTCTTT. This chain joins TRBV5-6 and TRBJ1-1, with 8 bases fitting TRBD1. J gave up 1 base and V 10 bases, and 9 bases lay outside the gene matches. The CDR3 is 14 residues long. Per the germline V gene, CDR1 is SGHDT and CDR2 is YYEEEE.

The chain links TRBV6-5 to TRBJ2-1; maybe TRBD2 (6 bases). Trimming removed 7 bases from V and 10 bases from J, with 20 bases in between. Germline V lookup: CDR1 MNHEY, CDR2 SVGAGI. The CDR3 totals 14 residues. CDR3 protein: CASTEQARAGEQFF. Here the CDR3 DNA reads TGTGCCAGCACCGAACAGGCCAGGGCGGGAGAGCAGTTCTTC.

The chain employs TRBV6-5 and TRBJ1-5; D call uncertain. This CDR3 is 14 amino acids long. The V gene's germline CDR1 is MNHEY and CDR2 SVGAGI. Trimming stripped 0 bases from V and 7 bases from J, with 10 bases between. The CDR3 loop reads CASSYSRGHQPQHF. CDR3 DNA: TGTGCCAGCAGTTACTCGAGAGGGCACCAGCCCCAGCATTTT.

This rearrangement joins TRBV9 to TRBJ2-3; D possibly corresponds to TRBD2 (5 bases). V was clipped by 4 bases and J by 0 bases, with 27 bases between them. There are 20 residues in the CDR3. Looked up from germline, CDR1 is SGDLS and CDR2 is YYNGEE. CDR3 coding DNA: TGTGCCAGCAGCCGGTCGACGGGCGCGGGCCCTTCCCTTAGCACAGATACGCAGTATTTT. Translation gives CASSRSTGAGPSLSTDTQYF.

This chain joins TRBV4-2 and TRBJ1-2; D ambiguous. The ends were cut back, 4 bases at V and 7 bases at J, with 19 bases in the middle. The germline V gene has CDR1 LGHNA and CDR2 YNFKEQ. This CDR3 is 15 amino acids long. CDR3 residues: CASSLKVQSHGGYTF. The CDR3 region has the DNA TGTGCCAGCAGCCTAAAGGTACAGAGCCACGGTGGCTACACCTTC.

This chain joins TRBV9 and TRBJ2-3; perhaps TRBD1 as D (5 bases). Between the trimmed V and J ends, which lost 0 bases and 3 bases, there was a span of 11 bases. Germline V lookup: CDR1 SGDLS, CDR2 YYNGEE. The CDR3 runs 15 residues. CDR3 in DNA: TGTGCCAGCAGCGTAGTGGGGCAGCAAACAGATACGCAGTATTTT. Its protein is CASSVVGQQTDTQYF.

The chain has TRBV7-2 and TRBJ2-5; 7 positions match TRBD2. Trimming at V came to 0 bases and at J to 5 bases, leaving 0 bases not matched to a gene. Germline lookup yields CDR1 SGHTA and CDR2 FQGNSA. This CDR3 comprises 13 residues. CDR3 sequence reads: CASSLAGGETQYF. The CDR3 coding sequence is TGTGCCAGCAGCTTAGCGGGGGGGGAGACCCAGTACTTC.

The sample holds a few counts of this clone. The genes are TRBV5-8 and TRBJ1-2; TRBD1 matches at 7 bases. Germline V gives CDR1 SGHTS, CDR2 YDEGEE. This CDR3 has 12 amino acids. J lost 7 bases, V lost 4 bases, and 4 bases had no gene match. CDR3 nucleotides: TGTGCCAGCAGCCCAACAGGGGTTGGCTACACCTTC. This gives the protein CASSPTGVGYTF. Based on the CDR3 plus reference TRBV5-8 and TRBJ1-2, the full variable domain is EAGVTQSPTHLIKTRGQQATLRCSPISGHTSVYWYQQALGLGLQFLLWYDEGEERNRGNFPPRFSGRQFPNYSSELNVNALELEDSALYLCASSPTGVGYTFGSGTRLTVV.

J is TRBJ2-3 and V is TRBV7-8; 10 bases fit TRBD2. V was pared by 1 base and J by 2 bases, with 6 bases of the junction left unmatched. The CDR3 contains 17 residues. The germline V gene encodes CDR1 SGHVS and CDR2 FQNEAQ. In DNA, the CDR3 is TGTGCCAGCAGCTTAGGGTCGCTAGCGGGGGCCACAGATACGCAGTATTTT. Its translation: CASSLGSLAGATDTQYF.

V gene TRBV4-1 combines with J gene TRBJ1-2; TRBD1 might be the D (6 bases). The CDR3 loop spans 17 amino acids. Germline values: CDR1 MGHRA, CDR2 YSYEKL. Trimming removed 1 base from V and 2 bases from J, with 17 bases in between. The CDR3 loop reads CASSQAPISGGNYGYTF. The CDR3 nucleotides are TGCGCCAGCAGCCAAGCCCCTATCTCGGGGGGCAACTATGGCTACACCTTC.

V gene TRBV7-3 combines with J gene TRBJ2-1; D remains ambiguous. Germline CDR1 reads SGHTA; CDR2 reads FQGTGA. V lost 1 base and J lost 4, with 5 bases in between. There are 13 residues in the CDR3. The CDR3: CASSLSGYNEQFF. CDR3 nucleotides: TGTGCCAGCAGCTTAAGCGGTTACAATGAGCAGTTCTTC.

This clone was observed a few times. The V and J genes are TRBV11-2 and TRBJ2-7; D is perhaps TRBD1 (6 bases). V was cut by 5 bases and J by 7 bases, with 15 bases left in between. From germline, CDR1 is SGHAT and CDR2 FQNNGV. The CDR3 contains 13 residues. The CDR3 reads CASSRLQGGEQYF. In DNA form, the CDR3 reads TGTGCCAGCAGCCGACTACAGGGTGGGGAGCAGTACTTC.

The chain couples TRBV5-1 to TRBJ1-1; D might be TRBD1 (5 bases). Germline values: CDR1 SGHRS, CDR2 YFSETQ. V lost 0 bases, J lost 7 bases, and 16 bases lay in between. The CDR3 spans 15 residues. The chain's CDR3 is CASSLEGLGGDEAFF. Here the CDR3 DNA reads TGCGCCAGCAGCTTGGAAGGTTTGGGGGGAGATGAAGCTTTCTTT.

V gene TRBV18 combines with J gene TRBJ1-1; D call uncertain. V lost 0 bases and J 1 base, leaving 9 bases between the germline ends. The CDR3 loop spans 15 amino acids. Germline CDR1 and CDR2: KGHSH and LQKENI. Written as DNA, the CDR3 is TGTGCCAGCTCACCACCTTACGGGGAGAACACTGAAGCTTTCTTT. This encodes CASSPPYGENTEAFF. Full variable domain (remainder filled in from reference TRBV18 and TRBJ1-1): NAGVMQNPRHLVRRRGQEARLRCSPMKGHSHVYWYRQLPEEGLKFMVYLQKENIIDESGMPKERFSAEFPKEGPSILRIQQVVRGDSAAYFCASSPPYGENTEAFFGQGTRLTVV.

This chain joins TRBV12-5 and TRBJ1-1; possible D gene TRBD1, 5 bases. Germline CDR1 and CDR2: LGHNT and FRNRAP. Trimming left V 1 base short and J 0 bases short, with 6 bases between. The CDR3 loop spans 14 amino acids. The CDR3 bases are TGTGCTAGTGGTTTGGAACAGGTGAACACTGAAGCTTTCTTT. Translation: CASGLEQVNTEAFF.

This clone has only one observation. The V gene is TRBV7-9, the J gene TRBJ2-1, with D perhaps matching TRBD2 (5 bases). Per germline, CDR1 SEHNR and CDR2 FQNEAQ (reference sequence). CDR3 length: 16 amino acids. The V gene lost 4 bases and the J gene lost 1 base, with 14 bases spanning the gap. The CDR3 is CASSSLYGGSYNEQFF. The CDR3 nucleotides read TGTGCCAGCAGCTCCCTCTACGGAGGTTCCTACAATGAGCAGTTCTTC.

Details on this clone: Other DNA sequences in this specimen translate into the identical CDR3. The V call is TRBV30, the J call TRBJ2-6; 10 bases line up with TRBD2. This CDR3 contains 15 residues. Germline lookup yields CDR1 GTSNPN and CDR2 SVGIG (reference sequence). J lost 0 bases, V lost 4 bases, and 0 bases had no gene match. The CDR3 DNA reads as TGTGCCTGGACTAGCGGGGGCTCTGGGGCCAACGTCCTGACTTTC. Protein sequence: CAWTSGGSGANVLTF.

This clone appeared once. The chain joins TRBV7-2 to TRBJ1-1; D gene unclear. This CDR3 is built from 14 residues. V was clipped by 5 bases and J by 1 base, with 11 bases between them. Germline V gives CDR1 SGHTA, CDR2 FQGNSA. The CDR3 spells CASSPYSRNTEAFF. CDR3 sequence (DNA): TGTGCCAGCAGCCCCTACAGTAGGAACACTGAAGCTTTCTTT.

This clone was seen a few times. The chain couples TRBV18 to TRBJ1-1, with D perhaps matching TRBD1 (5 bases). Germline CDR1 KGHSH, CDR2 LQKENI. Trimming cost V 5 bases and J 1 base, with 20 bases left between them. The CDR3 covers 17 residues. CDR3: CASSIAGRLGGNTEAFF. DNA for the CDR3: TGTGCCAGCTCAATTGCGGGACGCCTGGGCGGGAACACTGAAGCTTTCTTT.

This chain links TRBV5-1 with TRBJ2-5; 8 nucleotides line up with TRBD1. CDR1 and CDR2 (germline): SGHRS, YFSETQ. The CDR3 runs 14 residues. V gave up 2 bases and J gave up 4 bases; unmatched junction bases: 4. The chain's CDR3 is CASSFQGAPETQYF. CDR3 coding DNA: TGCGCCAGCAGCTTCCAGGGGGCCCCAGAGACCCAGTACTTC.

The V gene is TRBV28, the J gene TRBJ1-5, with 7 positions matching TRBD1. This CDR3 comprises 20 residues. CDR1 and CDR2 from the germline V gene are MDHEN and SYDVKM. Trimming at V came to 5 bases and at J to 0 bases, leaving 19 bases not matched to a gene. In DNA, the CDR3 is TGTGCCAGCAGTGGAAAAGGAGGGGGCTCAGGTCTCTATAGCAATCAGCCCCAGCATTTT. It specifies CASSGKGGGSGLYSNQPQHF.

The J gene is TRBJ2-1, the V gene TRBV9; TRBD2 is a possible D gene (7 bases). Trimming took off 1 base at V and 10 bases at J, with 12 bases between the two ends. Germline values: CDR1 SGDLS, CDR2 YYNGEE. The CDR3 is 13 residues long. The CDR3 region is CASSVRGGEEQFF. The CDR3 DNA reads as TGTGCCAGCAGCGTAAGAGGGGGGGAGGAGCAGTTCTTC.

This clone showed up just a few times. The V and J genes are TRBV28 and TRBJ2-7; 8 nucleotides align to TRBD1. Germline lookup yields CDR1 MDHEN and CDR2 SYDVKM. V shed 4 bases, J shed 3 bases, and the junction held 8 bases outside the gene matches. The CDR3 has 15 residues. The CDR3 sequence: CASSSTGGIHYEQYF. Here the CDR3 DNA reads TGTGCCAGCAGTTCAACAGGGGGAATTCACTACGAGCAGTACTTC. Full variable domain (missing parts from reference TRBV28 and TRBJ2-7): DVKVTQSSRYLVKRTGEKVFLECVQDMDHENMFWYRQDPGLGLRLIYFSYDVKMKEKGDIPEGYSVSREKKERFSLILESASTNQTSMYLCASSSTGGIHYEQYFGPGTRLTVT.

The chain carries TRBV6-5 and TRBJ1-3; 8 positions agree with TRBD1. The CDR3 is 15 residues long. The J segment lost 0 bases and the V segment lost 5 bases, leaving 3 bases of the junction unmatched. CDR1 is MNHEY, CDR2 SVGAGI, per germline. CDR3 nucleotide sequence: TGTGCCAGCAGTCAGGGGGCTTACTCTGGAAACACCATATATTTT. It translates to CASSQGAYSGNTIYF.

The rearrangement uses TRBV15 and TRBJ1-4; 7 nucleotides align to TRBD1. Germline V gives CDR1 LNHNV, CDR2 YYDKDF (reference sequence). CDR3 length: 19 residues. V shed 2 bases and J 3 bases; nucleotides not matched to a gene: 15. CDR3 amino acids: CATSRWTGPGTPPNEKLFF. DNA for the CDR3: TGTGCCACCAGCAGATGGACAGGCCCAGGCACCCCCCCTAATGAAAAACTGTTTTTT. The whole variable domain, remainder taken from reference TRBV15 and TRBJ1-4, is DAMVIQNPRYQVTQFGKPVTLSCSQTLNHNVMYWYQQKSSQAPKLLFHYYDKDFNNEADTPDNFQSRRPNTSFCFLDIRSPGLGDTAMYLCATSRWTGPGTPPNEKLFFGSGTQLSVL.